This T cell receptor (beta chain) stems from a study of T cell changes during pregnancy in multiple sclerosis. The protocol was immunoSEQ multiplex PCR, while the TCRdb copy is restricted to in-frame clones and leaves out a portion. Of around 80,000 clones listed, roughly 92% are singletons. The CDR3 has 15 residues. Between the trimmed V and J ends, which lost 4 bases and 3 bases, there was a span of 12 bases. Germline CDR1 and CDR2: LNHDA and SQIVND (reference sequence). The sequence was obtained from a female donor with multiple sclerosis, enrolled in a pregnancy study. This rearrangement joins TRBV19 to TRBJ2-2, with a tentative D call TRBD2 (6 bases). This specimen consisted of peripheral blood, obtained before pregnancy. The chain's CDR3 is CASSRRELDTGELFF. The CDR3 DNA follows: TGTGCCAGTAGTAGACGGGAGTTGGACACCGGGGAGCTGTTTTTT.